This T cell receptor beta chain was profiled in a study of cytotoxic CD8 clonotypes in ibrutinib-treated CLL (dated by TCRdb to the early 2020s). Describing the broader study: In this cohort, around 14 patients were treatment-naive and about ten were relapsed/refractory, while some 18 had unmutated IGHV. Cryopreserved peripheral blood mononuclear cells were obtained before treatment, at response, and at either sustained remission or disease progression. Partial responses were observed in around 25 patients and complete responses in 2; after a median follow-up of roughly 72 months, remission was maintained in 14 patients and progression was observed in 12. Samples averaged approximately 260,000 productive templates and around 91,000 productive rearrangements. The response samples were drawn at a median of approximately twelve months into treatment, with a range of about 6 to 40 months. Longitudinal samples were available for about 30% of the 86 trial participants. Every sample from remission and from progressive disease was obtained while the patients were still on ibrutinib. Broad study findings and their caveats: Baseline clonality was found to be higher than that of age-matched healthy donors and was strongly correlated with circulating CD8+ T-cell counts. Public clonotypes were rare and either shrank or stayed stable during treatment, and the rise in clonality at ibrutinib response reflected expansion of private clonotypes. Clonality rose at ibrutinib response, remained stable during sustained remission, and dropped back toward baseline at progression. Sustained-remission and progressing patients did not have matched sampling times, and lymph node repertoires were not examined.

This sample's time point label indicates: roughly 12 months on ibrutinib. For TCR beta library preparation, roughly 2 micrograms of genomic DNA were extracted from the cryopreserved PBMCs. Longitudinal blood samples from CLL patients on ibrutinib monotherapy underwent high-throughput TCR beta sequencing. The patients took part in an open-label, single-center phase 2 trial of ibrutinib monotherapy. Trimming takes 3 bases off V and 2 bases off J; junction bases not matched to a gene: 4. Including cysteine and phenylalanine, the CDR3 has 15 amino acids. Only the CDR3 portion is preserved as DNA: 45 bases, with reading frame beginning at the first base. The germline V gene supplies CDR1 MNHEY and CDR2 SVGAGI. About this clone itself: The target of this receptor is not known. Base qualities were left out, and no much larger clone turns up one base away.

On a MiSeq, deep resolution sequencing aimed for a depth between 1 in 1 million and 1 in 200,000 T cells, with each clonotype covered around 9.2x on average. TCR beta libraries were generated with the immunoSEQ hsTCRB Kit. Per the original workflow: The data were analyzed with ImmunoSEQ Analyzer and ImmunoSEQ Data Assistant, and V, D and J gene assignments followed IMGT definitions. Clonality was computed as one minus normalized Shannon entropy of productive rearrangement frequencies, ranging from 0 to 1. Public clonotype analysis was restricted to overrepresented clonotypes comprising at least 0.05% of each patient's repertoire. Approximately 12 age-matched healthy donor repertoires from immuneACCESS were used as controls for clonality. The source is immuneACCESS, and TCRdb retained only in-frame sequences with V and J called. Part of the clones is not carried over; for the studies checked, unresolved V genes explain less than half of this, and the remainder is unexplained. V and J calls and clone size are copied from that table; D and trimming were computed from the DNA. The sample has around 200,000 clones on record, about four fifths of them singletons. The ten largest make up roughly 10% of the sample.

This chain is built from TRBV6-5 and TRBJ2-1, and TRBD2 matches 7 of the central bases. The TCR was taken from a human donor with chronic lymphocytic leukemia. The specimen comprised PBMCs, sampled after 12 months of ibrutinib treatment. The CDR3 has the sequence CASSYMGGAYNEQFF. The DNA sequence follows: TGTGCCAGCAGTTATATGGGGGGGGCCTACAATGAGCAGTTCTTC.